Below, 3 T cell receptor beta chains from the same sample are listed, as sequenced in a study of cytomegalovirus exposure and HLA in healthy donors. The PCR had 60 Vbeta and 13 Jbeta primers. Here immunoSEQ multiplex PCR was the method, and the copy in TCRdb shows in-frame clones only, minus some. The table lists roughly 150,000 clones, around 72% of them singletons, with approximately 6.8% in the top ten. Sequencing was carried out using PBMCs. Source of these receptors: a woman aged 40 to 49 in good health and CMV-seropositive.

This CDR3 is CASSEAASGGPSYEQYF. DNA of the CDR3: TGTGCCAGCAGTGAAGCGGCTAGCGGGGGGCCCTCCTACGAGCAGTACTTC. The rearrangement uses TRBV6-1 and TRBJ2-7, with 11 bases fitting TRBD2. The germline V gene encodes CDR1 MNHNS and CDR2 SASEGT. CDR3 size: 17 residues. J was trimmed by 0 bases and V by 0 bases; bases with no gene match: 4.

V usage is TRBV30 and J usage is TRBJ2-7; D is unresolved. This CDR3 has 13 amino acids. V was pared by 0 bases and J by 3 bases, with 9 bases between. The germline V gene encodes CDR1 GTSNPN and CDR2 SVGIG (reference sequence). This chain's CDR3 is CAWSVGALYEQYF. The CDR3, as DNA: TGTGCCTGGAGTGTAGGAGCTCTCTACGAGCAGTACTTC.

The J gene is TRBJ2-1, the V gene TRBV10-1; a possible D gene is TRBD1 (6 bases). The CDR3 has 14 amino acids. Trimming removed 6 bases at V and 6 bases at J, with 15 bases between. Germline lookup yields CDR1 WNHNN and CDR2 SYGVQD (reference sequence). CDR3 protein: CASSRSGAPNEQFF. The CDR3 DNA reads as TGCGCCAGCAGCCGATCAGGGGCCCCCAATGAGCAGTTCTTC.